In this sample, the clone carrying this T cell receptor (beta chain) turned up once. The data were obtained in a study of T cell changes during pregnancy in multiple sclerosis. From germline, CDR1 is SNHLY and CDR2 FYNNEI. The CDR3 runs 15 residues. V was pared by 4 bases and J by 4 bases, with 14 bases between. Produced via immunoSEQ multiplex PCR; TCRdb's table is partial and in-frame only. This table holds some 40,000 clones, 93% found once. V and J are TRBV2 and TRBJ1-3, with D possibly TRBD1 on 6 matching bases. The clonotype was recovered from a female donor with multiple sclerosis, enrolled in a pregnancy study. Source: CD8+ T cells from peripheral blood mononuclear cells, taken in the third trimester of pregnancy. The CDR3 bases are TGTGCCAGCAGTGTGTTCAGGGGTCCCGGAAACACCATATATTTT. It yields the protein CASSVFRGPGNTIYF.